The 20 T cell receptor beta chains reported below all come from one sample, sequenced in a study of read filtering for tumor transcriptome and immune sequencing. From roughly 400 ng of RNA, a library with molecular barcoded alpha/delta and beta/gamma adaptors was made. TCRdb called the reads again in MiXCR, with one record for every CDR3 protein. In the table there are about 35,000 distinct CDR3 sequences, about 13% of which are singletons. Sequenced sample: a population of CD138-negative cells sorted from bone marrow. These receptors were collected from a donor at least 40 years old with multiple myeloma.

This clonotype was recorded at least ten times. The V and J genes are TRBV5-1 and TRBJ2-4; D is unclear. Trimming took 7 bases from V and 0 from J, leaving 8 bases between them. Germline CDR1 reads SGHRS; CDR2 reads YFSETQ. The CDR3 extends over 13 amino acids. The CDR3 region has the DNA TGCGCCAGCCCAACAAGAGCCAAAAACATTCAGTACTTC. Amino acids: CASPTRAKNIQYF. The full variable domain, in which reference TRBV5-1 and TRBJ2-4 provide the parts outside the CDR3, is KAGVTQTPRYLIKTRGQQVTLSCSPISGHRSVSWYQQTPGQGLQFLFEYFSETQRNKGNFPGRFSGRQFSNSRSEMNVSTLELGDSALYLCASPTRAKNIQYFGAGTRLSVL.

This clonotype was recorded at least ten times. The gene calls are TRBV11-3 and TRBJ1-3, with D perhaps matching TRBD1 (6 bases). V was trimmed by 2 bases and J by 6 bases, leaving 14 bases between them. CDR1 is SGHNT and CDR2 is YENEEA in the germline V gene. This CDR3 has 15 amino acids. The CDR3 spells CASSLWRQEENTIYF. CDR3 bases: TGTGCCAGCAGCTTATGGAGACAGGAAGAAAACACCATATATTTT.

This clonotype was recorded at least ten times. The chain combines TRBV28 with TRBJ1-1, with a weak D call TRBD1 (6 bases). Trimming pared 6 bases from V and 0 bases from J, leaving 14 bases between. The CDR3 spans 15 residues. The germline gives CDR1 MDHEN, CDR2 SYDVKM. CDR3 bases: TGTGCCAGCAGAACCGGACAGCTCATGAACACTGAAGCTTTCTTT. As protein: CASRTGQLMNTEAFF.

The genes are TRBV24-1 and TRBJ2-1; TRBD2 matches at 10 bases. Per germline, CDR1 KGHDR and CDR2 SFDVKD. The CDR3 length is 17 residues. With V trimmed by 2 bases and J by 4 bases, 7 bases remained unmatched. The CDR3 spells CATSDYPRTSGYNEQFF. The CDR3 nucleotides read TGTGCCACCAGTGATTACCCTAGGACTAGCGGTTACAATGAGCAGTTCTTC.

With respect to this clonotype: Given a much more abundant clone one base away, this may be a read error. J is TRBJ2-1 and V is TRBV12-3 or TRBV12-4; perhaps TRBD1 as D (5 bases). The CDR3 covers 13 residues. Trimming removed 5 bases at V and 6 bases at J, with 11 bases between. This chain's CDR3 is CASSPGHLNEQFF. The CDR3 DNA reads TGTGCCAGCAGTCCAGGGCACCTCAATGAGCAGTTCTTC.

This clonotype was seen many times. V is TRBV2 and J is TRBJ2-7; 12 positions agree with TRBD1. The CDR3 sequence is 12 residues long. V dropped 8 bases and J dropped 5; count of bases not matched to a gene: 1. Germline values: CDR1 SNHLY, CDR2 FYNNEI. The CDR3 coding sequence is TGTGCCAGCGGGACAGGGGGCGACGAGCAGTACTTC. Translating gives CASGTGGDEQYF. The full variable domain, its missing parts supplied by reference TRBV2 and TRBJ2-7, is EPEVTQTPSHQVTQMGQEVILRCVPISNHLYFYWYRQILGQKVEFLVSFYNNEISEKSEIFDDQFSVERPDGSNFTLKIRSTKLEDSAMYFCASGTGGDEQYFGPGTRLTVT.

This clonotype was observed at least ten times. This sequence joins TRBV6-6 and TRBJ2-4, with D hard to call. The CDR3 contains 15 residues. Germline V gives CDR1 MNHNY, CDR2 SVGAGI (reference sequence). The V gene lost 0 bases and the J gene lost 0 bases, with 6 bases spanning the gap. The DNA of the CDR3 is TGTGCCAGCAGTTACTCGAAACTAGCCAAAAACATTCAGTACTTC. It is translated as CASSYSKLAKNIQYF.

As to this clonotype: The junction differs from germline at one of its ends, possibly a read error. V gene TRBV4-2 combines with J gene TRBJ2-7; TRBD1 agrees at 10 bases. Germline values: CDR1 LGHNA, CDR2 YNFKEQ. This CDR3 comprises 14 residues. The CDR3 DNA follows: TGCGCCAGCAGCCATGGACAGGGGGAGTACGAGCAGTACTTC. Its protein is CASSHGQGEYEQYF.

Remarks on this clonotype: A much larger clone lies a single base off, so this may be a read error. The CDR3 nucleotides are TGTGCCAGCAGACGGGGATCAGGTGAAAAACTGTTTTTT. This gives the protein CASRRGSGEKLFF. This rearrangement joins TRBV6-6 to TRBJ1-4, with D uncertain. The CDR3 totals 13 residues. CDR1 and CDR2 (germline): MNHNY, SVGAGI (reference sequence). The V end was cut by 6 bases, the J end by 7 bases, with 12 bases between.

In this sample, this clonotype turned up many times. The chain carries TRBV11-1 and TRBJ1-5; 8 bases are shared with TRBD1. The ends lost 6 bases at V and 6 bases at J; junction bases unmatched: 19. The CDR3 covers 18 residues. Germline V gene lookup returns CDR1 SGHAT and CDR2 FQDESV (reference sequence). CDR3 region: CASRLGQGLNDGRQPQHF. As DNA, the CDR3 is TGTGCCAGCAGGCTCGGACAGGGTTTGAATGATGGACGTCAGCCCCAGCATTTT.

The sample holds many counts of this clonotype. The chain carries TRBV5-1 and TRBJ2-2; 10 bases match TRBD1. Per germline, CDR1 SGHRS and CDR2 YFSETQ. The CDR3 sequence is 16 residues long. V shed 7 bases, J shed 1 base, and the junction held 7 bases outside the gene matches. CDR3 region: CASGWTGGLNTGELFF. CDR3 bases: TGCGCCAGCGGATGGACAGGGGGATTGAACACCGGGGAGCTGTTTTTT.

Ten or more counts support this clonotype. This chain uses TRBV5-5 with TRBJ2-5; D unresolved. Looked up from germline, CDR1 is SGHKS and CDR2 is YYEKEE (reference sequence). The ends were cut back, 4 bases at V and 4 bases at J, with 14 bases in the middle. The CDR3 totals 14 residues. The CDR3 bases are TGTGCCAGCAGCCTCACAGCTGCTCCAGAGACCCAGTACTTC. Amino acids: CASSLTAAPETQYF.

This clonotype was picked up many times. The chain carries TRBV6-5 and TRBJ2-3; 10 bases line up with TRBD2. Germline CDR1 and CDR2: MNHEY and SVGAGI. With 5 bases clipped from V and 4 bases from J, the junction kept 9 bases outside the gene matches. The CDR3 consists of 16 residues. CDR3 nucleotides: TGTGCCAGCAGTAAACTTACCGGGACTAGCGCAGATACGCAGTATTTT. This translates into CASSKLTGTSADTQYF.

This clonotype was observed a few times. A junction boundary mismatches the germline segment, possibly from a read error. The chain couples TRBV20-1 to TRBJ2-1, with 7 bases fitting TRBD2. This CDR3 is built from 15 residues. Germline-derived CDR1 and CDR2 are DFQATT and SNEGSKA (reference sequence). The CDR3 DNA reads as TGCAGTGCTAGGCCCCCCGGAGGGAGGGTTAATGAACAGCTCTTC. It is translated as CSARPPGGRVNEQLF.

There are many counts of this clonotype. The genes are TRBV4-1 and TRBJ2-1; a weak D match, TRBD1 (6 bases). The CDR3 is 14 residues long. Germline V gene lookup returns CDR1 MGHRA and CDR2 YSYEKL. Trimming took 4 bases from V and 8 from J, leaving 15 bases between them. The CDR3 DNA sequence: TGCGCCAGCAGCCTAAATCCAGGGGTCGATGAGCAGTTCTTC. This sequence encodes CASSLNPGVDEQFF.

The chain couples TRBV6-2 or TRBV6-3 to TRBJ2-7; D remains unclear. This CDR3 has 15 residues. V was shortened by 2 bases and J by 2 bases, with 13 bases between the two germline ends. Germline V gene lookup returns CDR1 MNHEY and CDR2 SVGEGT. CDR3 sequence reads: CASSYRVAATYEQYF. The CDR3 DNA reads TGTGCCAGCAGTTACCGCGTAGCCGCCACCTACGAGCAGTACTTC.

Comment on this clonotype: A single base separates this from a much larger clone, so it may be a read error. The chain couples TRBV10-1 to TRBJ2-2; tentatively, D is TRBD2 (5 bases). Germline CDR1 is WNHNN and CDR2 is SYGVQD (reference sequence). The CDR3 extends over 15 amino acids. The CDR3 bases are TGCGCCTGCAGTGAGAGGGTCACCCAACCCGGGGAGCTGTTTTTT. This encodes CACSERVTQPGELFF.

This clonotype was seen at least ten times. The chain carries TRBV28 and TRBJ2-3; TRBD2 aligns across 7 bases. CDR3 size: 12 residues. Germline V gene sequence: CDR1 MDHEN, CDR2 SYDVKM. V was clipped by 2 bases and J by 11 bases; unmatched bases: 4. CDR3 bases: TGTGCCAGCAGTTTAAGGCCGGGGGGGCAGTATTTT. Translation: CASSLRPGGQYF.

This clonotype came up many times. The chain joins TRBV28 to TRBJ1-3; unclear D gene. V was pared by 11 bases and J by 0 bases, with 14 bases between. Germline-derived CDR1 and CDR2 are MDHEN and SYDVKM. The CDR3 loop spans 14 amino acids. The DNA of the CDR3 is TGTGCCGCCTTCTCAGGTAGCTCTGGAAACACCATATATTTT. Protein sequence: CAAFSGSSGNTIYF.

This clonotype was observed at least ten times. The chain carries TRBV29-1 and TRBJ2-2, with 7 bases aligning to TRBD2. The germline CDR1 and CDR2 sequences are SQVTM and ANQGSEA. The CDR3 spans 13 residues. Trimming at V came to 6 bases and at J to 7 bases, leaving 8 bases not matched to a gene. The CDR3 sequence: CSVGRAGDGELFF. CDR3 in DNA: TGCAGCGTCGGACGGGCGGGAGACGGGGAGCTGTTTTTT.